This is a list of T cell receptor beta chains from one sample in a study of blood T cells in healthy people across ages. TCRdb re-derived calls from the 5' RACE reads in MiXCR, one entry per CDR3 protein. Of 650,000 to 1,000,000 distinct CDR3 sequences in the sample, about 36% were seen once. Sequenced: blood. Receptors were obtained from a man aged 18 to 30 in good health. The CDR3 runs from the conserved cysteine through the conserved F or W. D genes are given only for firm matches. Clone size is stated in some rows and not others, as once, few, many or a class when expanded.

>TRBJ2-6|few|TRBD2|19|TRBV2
TGTGCCAGCAGTGGACATCTAGCGGGGGGGCCATATGGGGCCAACGTCCTGACTTTC
CASSGHLAGGPYGANVLTF
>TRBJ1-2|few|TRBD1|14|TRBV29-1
TGCAGTGTTGAAGACCTGACAGGGGGGTTTGGCTACACCTTC
CSVEDLTGGFGYTF
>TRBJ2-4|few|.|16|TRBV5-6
TGTGCCAGCAGCATACCCTCGACCAGGGCCGGAAACATTCAGTACTTC
CASSIPSTRAGNIQYF
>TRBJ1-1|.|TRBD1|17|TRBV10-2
TGCGCCAGCAGCTTCAGACAGGGGGCTGGCGCGAACACTGAAGCTTTCTTT
CASSFRQGAGANTEAFF
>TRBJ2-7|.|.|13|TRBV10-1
TGCGCCAGCAGTGCTGCAGACTCCTACGAGCAGTACTTC
CASSAADSYEQYF
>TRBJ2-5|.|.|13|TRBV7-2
TGTGCCAGCAGCTTAGTACCGACGGGGACCCAGTACTTC
CASSLVPTGTQYF
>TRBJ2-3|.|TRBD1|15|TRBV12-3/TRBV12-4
TGTGCCAGCAGTTCCCGGGACAGGGGTAAAGATACGCAGTATTTT
CASSSRDRGKDTQYF
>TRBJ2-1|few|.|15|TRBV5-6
TGTGCCAGCAGCTTTACTAGCCCTGATTACAATGAGCAGTTCTTC
CASSFTSPDYNEQFF
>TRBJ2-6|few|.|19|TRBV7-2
TGTGCCAGCAGCTTTCCCCCACCGGACAGTCACTCTGGGGCCAACGTCCTGACTTTC
CASSFPPPDSHSGANVLTF
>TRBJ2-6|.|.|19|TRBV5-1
TGCGCCAGCAGCTTACAGGCCCAGGGGAGCCTCTCTGGGGCCAACGTCCTGACTTTC
CASSLQAQGSLSGANVLTF
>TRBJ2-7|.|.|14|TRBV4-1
TGCGCCAGCAGCCAAGTGGACGGGTCCCCCGAGCAGTACTTC
CASSQVDGSPEQYF
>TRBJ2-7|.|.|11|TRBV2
TGTGCCAGCAGTGATACCGCCAGCATGTACTTC
CASSDTASMYF
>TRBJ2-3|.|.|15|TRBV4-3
TGCGCCAGCAGCCAAGACGGGGGATACACAGATACGCAGTATTTT
CASSQDGGYTDTQYF
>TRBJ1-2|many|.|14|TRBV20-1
TGCAGTGCTAGAGATCCGAACAGGGTTGATGGCTACACCTTC
CSARDPNRVDGYTF
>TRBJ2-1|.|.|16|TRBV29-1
TGCAGCGTTGAAGCCGGGGACTGGGACTCCTACAATGAGCAGTTCTTC
CSVEAGDWDSYNEQFF
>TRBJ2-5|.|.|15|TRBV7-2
TGTGCCAGCAGCTTAAGCGAGGGATGGTTAGAGACCCAGTACTTC
CASSLSEGWLETQYF
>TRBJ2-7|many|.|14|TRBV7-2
TGTGCCAGCACCATTAATACGGGGGCCTACGAGCAGTACTTC
CASTINTGAYEQYF
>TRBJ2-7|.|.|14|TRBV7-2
TGTGTCAGCAGCTTAGCGCGAACTAGCTCCGAGCAGTACTTC
CVSSLARTSSEQYF
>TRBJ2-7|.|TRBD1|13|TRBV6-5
TGTGCCAGCAGAATCACAGGGGTCCACGAGCAGTACTTC
CASRITGVHEQYF
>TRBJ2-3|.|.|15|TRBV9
TGTGCCAGCAGCTTCGCCGGGACTAGCACAGATACGCAGTATTTT
CASSFAGTSTDTQYF
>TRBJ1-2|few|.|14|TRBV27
TGTGCCAGCAGTTTATCGGCCGGGATGGGTGGCTACACCTTC
CASSLSAGMGGYTF
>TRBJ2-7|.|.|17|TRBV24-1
TGTGCCATCAGTGAATCTCAAGGGGCCTACTCCTACAATGAGCAGTACTTC
CAISESQGAYSYNEQYF
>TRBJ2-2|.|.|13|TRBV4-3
TGCGCCAGCAGCCAAGATGGTTTTCGGGAGCTGTTTTTT
CASSQDGFRELFF
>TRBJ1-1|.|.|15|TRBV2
TGTGCCAGCAGTGAAGTTAACAGGGTCTTCACTGAAGCTTTCTTT
CASSEVNRVFTEAFF
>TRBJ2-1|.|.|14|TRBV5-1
TGCGCCAGCAGCTCGGACAAGGATGACAATGAGCAGTTCTTC
CASSSDKDDNEQFF
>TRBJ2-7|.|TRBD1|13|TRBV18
TGTGCCAGCTCACCAAGGGACAGAAGCAGGCAGTACTTC
CASSPRDRSRQYF
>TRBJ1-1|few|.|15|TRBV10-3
TGTGCCATCAGTGAGTGGAGGAGTATGAACACTGAAGCTTTCTTT
CAISEWRSMNTEAFF
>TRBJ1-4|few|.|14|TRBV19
TGTGCCAGTAGTCAAGGTCCAAATAATGAAAAACTGTTTTTT
CASSQGPNNEKLFF
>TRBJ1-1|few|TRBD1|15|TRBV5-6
TGTGCCAGCAGTTTTGGGACAGGGTTGGGGGCTGAAGCTTTCTTT
CASSFGTGLGAEAFF
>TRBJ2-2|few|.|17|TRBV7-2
TGTGCCAGCAGCTTAACTGCGGGGACGGCGAACACCGGGGAGCTGTTTTTT
CASSLTAGTANTGELFF
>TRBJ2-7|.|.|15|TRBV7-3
TGTGCCAGCAGCTCCGACCCAAGCTCCTACAATGAGCAGTACTTC
CASSSDPSSYNEQYF